Sequencing of this T cell receptor beta chain was carried out in a study of cytomegalovirus exposure and HLA in healthy donors. Study information: Clustering assigned 81% of the approximately 390 genotyped donors to the Caucasian-associated ancestry cluster. Study-wide results and limits: Associated with cytomegalovirus, according to the listing, were around 160 TCR beta chains. Researchers had no immune exposure information except CMV serostatus available.

The PCR ran on 60 Vbeta and 13 Jbeta primers. Data came from immunoSEQ multiplex PCR; TCRdb stores just in-frame clones and leaves some out. With about 160,000 clones in the sample, the ten largest clones hold roughly 1.3%. The ends were cut back, 0 bases at V and 3 bases at J, with 19 bases in the middle. The germline CDR1 and CDR2 sequences are SGDLS and YYNGEE. This CDR3 spans 18 amino acids. The donors were healthy bone marrow donors. Worth noting for this clone: Its antigen is not identified.

The sequenced sample was PBMCs. The chain uses TRBV9 and TRBJ2-1, with a weak D call TRBD1 (6 bases). This receptor was taken from a woman aged 55 to 70 in good health and CMV-seronegative. CDR3 region: CASSVVGMGAGFYNEQFF. The CDR3 DNA sequence: TGTGCCAGCAGCGTAGTAGGGATGGGGGCAGGCTTCTACAATGAGCAGTTCTTC.